The next 5 T cell receptor beta chains were all read from a single sample in a study of cytomegalovirus exposure and HLA in healthy donors. With 60 Vbeta and 13 Jbeta primers, the PCR was carried out. Clones were read by immunoSEQ multiplex PCR, and TCRdb kept only the in-frame ones, dropping some. The sample lists about 100,000 clones, approximately 82% occurring once. The sequenced sample was PBMCs. These receptors all come from a woman under 30 in good health and CMV-seronegative.

The V and J genes are TRBV6-5 and TRBJ2-1; a weak D match, TRBD1 (5 bases). Trimming removed 3 bases at V and 7 bases at J, with 16 bases between. Germline CDR1 is MNHEY and CDR2 is SVGAGI. There are 15 residues in the CDR3. This CDR3 is CASSYSVQGGNEQFF. The CDR3 DNA reads as TGTGCCAGCAGTTATTCAGTGCAGGGTGGAAATGAGCAGTTCTTC.

The chain joins TRBV5-1 to TRBJ1-2; 8 bases are shared with TRBD1. The length of the CDR3 is 14 residues. V dropped 2 bases and J dropped 8; count of bases not matched to a gene: 8. Germline-derived CDR1 and CDR2 are SGHRS and YFSETQ. CDR3 in DNA: TGCGCCAGCAGCTTAACGACAGGGGCTTGGGGCTACACCTTC. It codes for CASSLTTGAWGYTF.

The chain employs TRBV29-1 and TRBJ1-1, with TRBD1 matching over 7 bases. The germline gives CDR1 SQVTM, CDR2 ANQGSEA. The V segment lost 4 bases and the J segment 1 base; nucleotides outside the gene matches: 0. The CDR3 length is 12 residues. Here the CDR3 DNA reads TGCAGCGTTGGGACAGGGAACACTGAAGCTTTCTTT. It yields the protein CSVGTGNTEAFF.

V gene TRBV19 combines with J gene TRBJ1-2; TRBD1 matches at 9 bases. The trim removed 4 bases at V and 5 bases at J, leaving 5 bases unmatched. The germline V gene encodes CDR1 LNHDA and CDR2 SQIVND (reference sequence). The CDR3 has 14 residues. CDR3 DNA: TGTGCCAGTAGTACGACAGGGGGGAGTTATGGCTACACCTTC. It is translated as CASSTTGGSYGYTF.

The chain links TRBV9 to TRBJ2-1, with D possibly matching TRBD2 (5 bases). This CDR3 has 15 amino acids. Trimming left V 4 bases short and J 0 bases short, with 11 bases between. Germline loops: CDR1 SGDLS, CDR2 YYNGEE. Here the CDR3 DNA reads TGTGCCAGCAGCCCTCGAGGGAGCTCCTACAATGAGCAGTTCTTC. Residues: CASSPRGSSYNEQFF.